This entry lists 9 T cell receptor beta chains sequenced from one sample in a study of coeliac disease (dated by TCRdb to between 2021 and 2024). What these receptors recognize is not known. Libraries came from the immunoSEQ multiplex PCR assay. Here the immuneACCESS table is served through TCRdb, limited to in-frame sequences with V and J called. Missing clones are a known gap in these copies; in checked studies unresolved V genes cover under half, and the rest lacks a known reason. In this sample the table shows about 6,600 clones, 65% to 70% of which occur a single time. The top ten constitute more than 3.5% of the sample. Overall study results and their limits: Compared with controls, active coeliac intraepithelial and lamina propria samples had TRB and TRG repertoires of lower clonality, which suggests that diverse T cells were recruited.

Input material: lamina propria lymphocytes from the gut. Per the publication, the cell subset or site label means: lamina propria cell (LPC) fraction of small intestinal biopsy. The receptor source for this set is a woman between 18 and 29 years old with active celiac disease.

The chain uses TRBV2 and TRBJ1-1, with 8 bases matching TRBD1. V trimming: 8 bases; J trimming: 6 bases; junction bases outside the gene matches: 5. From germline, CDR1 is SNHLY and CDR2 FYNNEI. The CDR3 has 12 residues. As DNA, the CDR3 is TGTGCCAGCCGGACAGGGAAGGCTGAAGCTTTCTTT. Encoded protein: CASRTGKAEAFF.

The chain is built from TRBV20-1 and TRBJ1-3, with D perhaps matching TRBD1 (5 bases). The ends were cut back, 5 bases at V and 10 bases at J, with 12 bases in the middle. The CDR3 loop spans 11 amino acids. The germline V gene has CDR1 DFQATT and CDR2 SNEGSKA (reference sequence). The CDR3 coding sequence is TGCAGTGCTGTCAGGGAGGGGACCATATATTTT. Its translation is CSAVREGTIYF.

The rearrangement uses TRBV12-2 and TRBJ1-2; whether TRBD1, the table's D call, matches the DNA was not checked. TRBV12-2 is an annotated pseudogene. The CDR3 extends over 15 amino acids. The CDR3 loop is CASRLEGQVLLGYTF. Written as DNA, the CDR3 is TGTGCAAGTCGCTTAGAGGGACAGGTCCTTCTTGGCTACACCTTC.

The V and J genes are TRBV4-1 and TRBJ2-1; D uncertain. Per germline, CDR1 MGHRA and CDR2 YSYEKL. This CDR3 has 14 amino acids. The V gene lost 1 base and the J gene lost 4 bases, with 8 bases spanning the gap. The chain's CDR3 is CASSQGPGYNEQFF. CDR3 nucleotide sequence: TGCGCCAGCAGCCAAGGGCCAGGTTACAATGAGCAGTTCTTC.

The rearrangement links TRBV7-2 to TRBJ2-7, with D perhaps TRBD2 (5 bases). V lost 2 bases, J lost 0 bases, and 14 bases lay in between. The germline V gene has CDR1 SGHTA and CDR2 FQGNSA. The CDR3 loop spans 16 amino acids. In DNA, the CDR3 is TGTGCCAGCAGCTTAATGCGGGCAGCGAGCTCCTACGAGCAGTACTTC. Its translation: CASSLMRAASSYEQYF.

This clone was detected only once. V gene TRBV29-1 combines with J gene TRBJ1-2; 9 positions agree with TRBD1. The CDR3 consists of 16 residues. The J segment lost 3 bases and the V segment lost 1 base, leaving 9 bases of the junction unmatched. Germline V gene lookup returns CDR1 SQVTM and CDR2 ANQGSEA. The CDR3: CSVEVGQGRNDYGYTF. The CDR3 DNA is TGCAGCGTTGAAGTCGGACAGGGGAGGAACGACTATGGCTACACCTTC.

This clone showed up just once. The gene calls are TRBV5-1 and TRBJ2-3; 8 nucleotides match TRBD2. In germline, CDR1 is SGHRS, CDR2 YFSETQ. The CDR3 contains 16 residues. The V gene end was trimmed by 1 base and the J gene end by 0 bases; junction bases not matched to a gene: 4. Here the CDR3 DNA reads TGCGCCAGCAGCTTGTCTAGCGGGCCCAGCACAGATACGCAGTATTTT. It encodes CASSLSSGPSTDTQYF.

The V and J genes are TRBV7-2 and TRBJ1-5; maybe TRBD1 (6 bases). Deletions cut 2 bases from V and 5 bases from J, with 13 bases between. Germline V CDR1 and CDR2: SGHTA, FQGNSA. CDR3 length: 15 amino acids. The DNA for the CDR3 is TGTGCCAGCAGCTTAAACGCAGGGGAGTATCAGCCCCAGCATTTT. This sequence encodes CASSLNAGEYQPQHF.

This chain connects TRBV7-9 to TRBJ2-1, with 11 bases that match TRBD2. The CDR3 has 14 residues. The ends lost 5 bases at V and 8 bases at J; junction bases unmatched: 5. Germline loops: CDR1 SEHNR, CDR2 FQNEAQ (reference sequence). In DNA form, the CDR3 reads TGTGCCAGCAGCCTTAGCGGGAGGGAGGATGAGCAGTTCTTC. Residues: CASSLSGREDEQFF.